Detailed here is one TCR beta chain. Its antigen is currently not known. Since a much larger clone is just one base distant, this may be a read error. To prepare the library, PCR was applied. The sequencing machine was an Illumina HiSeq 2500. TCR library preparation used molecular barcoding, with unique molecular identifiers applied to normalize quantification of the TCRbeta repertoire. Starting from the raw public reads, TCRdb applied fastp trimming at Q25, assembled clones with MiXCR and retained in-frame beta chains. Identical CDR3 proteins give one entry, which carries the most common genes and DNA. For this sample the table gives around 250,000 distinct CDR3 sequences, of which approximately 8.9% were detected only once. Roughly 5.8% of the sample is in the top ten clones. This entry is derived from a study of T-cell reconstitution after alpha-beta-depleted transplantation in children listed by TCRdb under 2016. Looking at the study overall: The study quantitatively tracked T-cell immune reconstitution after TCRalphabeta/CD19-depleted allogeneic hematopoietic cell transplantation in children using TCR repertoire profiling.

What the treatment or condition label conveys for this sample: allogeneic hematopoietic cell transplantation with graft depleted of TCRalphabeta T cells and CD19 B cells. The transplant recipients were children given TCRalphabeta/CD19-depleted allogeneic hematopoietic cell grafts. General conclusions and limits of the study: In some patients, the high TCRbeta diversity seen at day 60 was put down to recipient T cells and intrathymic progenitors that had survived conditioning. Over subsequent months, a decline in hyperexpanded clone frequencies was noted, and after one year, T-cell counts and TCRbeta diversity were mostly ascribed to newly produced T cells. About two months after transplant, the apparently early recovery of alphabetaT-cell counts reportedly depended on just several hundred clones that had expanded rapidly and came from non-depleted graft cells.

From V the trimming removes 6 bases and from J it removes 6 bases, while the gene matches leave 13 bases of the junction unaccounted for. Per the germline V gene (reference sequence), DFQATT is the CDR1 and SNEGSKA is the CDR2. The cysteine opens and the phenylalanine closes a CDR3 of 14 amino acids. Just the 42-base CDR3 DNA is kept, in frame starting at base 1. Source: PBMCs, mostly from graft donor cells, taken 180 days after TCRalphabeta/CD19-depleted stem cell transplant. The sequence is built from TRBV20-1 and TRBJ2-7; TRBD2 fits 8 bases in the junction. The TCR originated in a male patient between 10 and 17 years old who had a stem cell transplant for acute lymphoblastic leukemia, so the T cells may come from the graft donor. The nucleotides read TGCAGTGCACCCGGCGGACTAGCCCCCTCCGAGCAGTACTTC. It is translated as CSAPGGLAPSEQYF.